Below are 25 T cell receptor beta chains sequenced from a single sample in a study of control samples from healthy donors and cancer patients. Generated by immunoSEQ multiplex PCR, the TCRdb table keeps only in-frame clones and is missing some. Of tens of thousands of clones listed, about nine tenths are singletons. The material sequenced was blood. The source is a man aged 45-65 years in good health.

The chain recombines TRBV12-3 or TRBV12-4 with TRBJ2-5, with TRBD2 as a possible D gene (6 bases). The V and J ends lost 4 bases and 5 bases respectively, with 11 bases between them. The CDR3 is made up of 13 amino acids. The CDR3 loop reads CASSSIRGETQYF. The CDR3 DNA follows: TGTGCCAGCAGTTCCATCCGGGGGGAGACCCAGTACTTC.

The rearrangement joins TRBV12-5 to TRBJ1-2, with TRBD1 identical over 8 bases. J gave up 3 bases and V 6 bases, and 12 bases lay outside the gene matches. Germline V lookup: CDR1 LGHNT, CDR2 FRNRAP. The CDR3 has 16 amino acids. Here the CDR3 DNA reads TGTGCTAGTGGCCCCGGGGCAGGGGGCAGGTACTATGGCTACACCTTC. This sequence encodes CASGPGAGGRYYGYTF. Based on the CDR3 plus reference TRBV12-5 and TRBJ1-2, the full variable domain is DARVTQTPRHKVTEMGQEVTMRCQPILGHNTVFWYRQTMMQGLELLAYFRNRAPLDDSGMPKDRFSAEMPDATLATLKIQPSEPRDSAVYFCASGPGAGGRYYGYTFGSGTRLTVV.

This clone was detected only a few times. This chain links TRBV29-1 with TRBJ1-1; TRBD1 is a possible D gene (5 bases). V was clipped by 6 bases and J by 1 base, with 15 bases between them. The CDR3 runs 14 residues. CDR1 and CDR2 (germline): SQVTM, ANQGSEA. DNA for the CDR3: TGCAGCGTCCGATCCAGACAGACGAACACTGAAGCTTTCTTT. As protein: CSVRSRQTNTEAFF. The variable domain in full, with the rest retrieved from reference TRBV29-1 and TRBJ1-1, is SAVISQKPSRDICQRGTSLTIQCQVDSQVTMMFWYRQQPGQSLTLIATANQGSEATYESGFVIDKFPISRPNLTFSTLTVSNMSPEDSSIYLCSVRSRQTNTEAFFGQGTRLTVV.

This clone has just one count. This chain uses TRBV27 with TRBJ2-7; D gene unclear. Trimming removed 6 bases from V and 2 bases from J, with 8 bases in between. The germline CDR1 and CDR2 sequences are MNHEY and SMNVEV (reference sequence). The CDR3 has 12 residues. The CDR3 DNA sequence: TGTGCCAGCAGGGCAAGTGCCTACGAGCAGTACTTC. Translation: CASRASAYEQYF.

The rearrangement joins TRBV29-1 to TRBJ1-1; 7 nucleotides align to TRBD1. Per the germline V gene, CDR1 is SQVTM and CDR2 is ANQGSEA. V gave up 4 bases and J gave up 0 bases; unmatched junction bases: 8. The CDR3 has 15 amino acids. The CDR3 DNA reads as TGCAGCGTTGGTAGGGGGCGGGAGATGAACACTGAAGCTTTCTTT. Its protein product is CSVGRGREMNTEAFF.

CDR3 nucleotide sequence: TGTGCCAGCAGCACGGGTCAGCTTCACCGGGGAGCTGTTTTT. Amino acids: CASSTGQLHRGAVF. The V gene is TRBV21-1, the J gene TRBJ2-2; no check of the table's D call, TRBD2, against the DNA was made. TRBV21-1 is a pseudogene segment. The CDR3 consists of 14 residues.

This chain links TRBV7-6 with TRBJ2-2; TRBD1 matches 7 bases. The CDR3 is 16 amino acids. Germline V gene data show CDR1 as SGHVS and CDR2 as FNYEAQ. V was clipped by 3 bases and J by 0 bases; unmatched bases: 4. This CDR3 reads CASSLGQTSNTGELFF. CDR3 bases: TGTGCCAGCAGCTTGGGACAGACTTCGAACACCGGGGAGCTGTTTTTT.

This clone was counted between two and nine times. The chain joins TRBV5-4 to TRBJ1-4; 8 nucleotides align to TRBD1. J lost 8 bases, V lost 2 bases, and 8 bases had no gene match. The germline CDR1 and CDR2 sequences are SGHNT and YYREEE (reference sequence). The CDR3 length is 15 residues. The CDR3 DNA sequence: TGTGCCAGCAGCTTCGACAGGGGCGGGGTGGAAAAACTGTTTTTT. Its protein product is CASSFDRGGVEKLFF.

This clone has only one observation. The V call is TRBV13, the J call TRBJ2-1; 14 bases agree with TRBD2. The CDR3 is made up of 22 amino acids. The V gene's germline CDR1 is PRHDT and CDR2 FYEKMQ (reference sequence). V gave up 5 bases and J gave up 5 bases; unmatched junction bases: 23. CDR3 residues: CASSPSQGGLAGDGESHNEQFF. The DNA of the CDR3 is TGTGCCAGCAGCCCTAGTCAGGGGGGACTAGCGGGGGATGGAGAGTCCCACAATGAGCAGTTCTTC.

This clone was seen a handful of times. CDR3 DNA sequence: TGTGCCAGCAGCTTACGGGCAGAGACCCAGTACTTC. It codes for CASSLRAETQYF. The chain combines TRBV7-2 with TRBJ2-5; no clear D. The V gene's germline CDR1 is SGHTA and CDR2 FQGNSA. This CDR3 spans 12 amino acids. Trimming took off 2 bases at V and 4 bases at J, with 5 bases between the two ends. The complete variable domain, with remaining parts taken from reference TRBV7-2 and TRBJ2-5, reads GAGVSQSPSNKVTEKGKDVELRCDPISGHTALYWYRQSLGQGLEFLIYFQGNSAPDKSGLPSDRFSAERTGGSVSTLTIQRTQQEDSAVYLCASSLRAETQYFGPGTRLLVL.

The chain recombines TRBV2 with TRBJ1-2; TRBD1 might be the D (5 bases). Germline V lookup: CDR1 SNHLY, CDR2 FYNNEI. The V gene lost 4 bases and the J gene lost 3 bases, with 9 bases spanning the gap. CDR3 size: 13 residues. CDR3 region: CASSVQGYYGYTF. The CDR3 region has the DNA TGTGCCAGCAGTGTCCAGGGCTACTATGGCTACACCTTC.

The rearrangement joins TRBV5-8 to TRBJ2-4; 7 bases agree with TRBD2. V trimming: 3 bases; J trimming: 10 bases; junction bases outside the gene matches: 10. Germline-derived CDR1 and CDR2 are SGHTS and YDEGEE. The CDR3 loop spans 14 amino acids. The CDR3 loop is CASSYFREGRIQYF. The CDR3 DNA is TGTGCCAGCAGCTATTTCAGGGAGGGGCGGATTCAGTACTTC.

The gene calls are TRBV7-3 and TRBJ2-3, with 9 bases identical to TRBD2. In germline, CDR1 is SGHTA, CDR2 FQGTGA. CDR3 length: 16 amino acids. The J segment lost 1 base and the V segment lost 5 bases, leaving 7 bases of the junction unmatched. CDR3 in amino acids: CASSPKQRGGTDTQYF. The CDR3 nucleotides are TGTGCCAGCAGCCCCAAACAGCGGGGGGGCACAGATACGCAGTATTTT. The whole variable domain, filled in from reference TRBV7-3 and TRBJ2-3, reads GAGVSQTPSNKVTEKGKYVELRCDPISGHTALYWYRQSLGQGPEFLIYFQGTGAADDSGLPNDRFFAVRPEGSVSTLKIQRTERGDSAVYLCASSPKQRGGTDTQYFGPGTRLTVL.

In nucleotides, the CDR3 is TGTGCCAGCAGCCAGGGTATGAGGGAAAAACTGTTTTTT. Its translation: CASSQGMREKLFF. The chain couples TRBV14 to TRBJ1-4; D gene uncertain. There are 13 residues in the CDR3. Germline CDR1 reads SGHDN; CDR2 reads FVKESK. The V gene lost 3 bases and the J gene lost 8 bases, with 10 bases spanning the gap. The variable domain in full, with the rest retrieved from reference TRBV14 and TRBJ1-4, is EAGVTQFPSHSVIEKGQTVTLRCDPISGHDNLYWYRRVMGKEIKFLLHFVKESKQDESGMPNNRFLAERTGGTYSTLKVQPAELEDSGVYFCASSQGMREKLFFGSGTQLSVL.

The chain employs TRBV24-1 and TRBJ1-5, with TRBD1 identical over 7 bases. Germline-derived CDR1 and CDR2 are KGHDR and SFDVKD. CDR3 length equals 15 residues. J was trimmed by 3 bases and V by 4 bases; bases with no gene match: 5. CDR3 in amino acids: CATSEPGQPNQPQHF. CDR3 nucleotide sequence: TGTGCCACCAGTGAGCCGGGACAGCCCAATCAGCCCCAGCATTTT.

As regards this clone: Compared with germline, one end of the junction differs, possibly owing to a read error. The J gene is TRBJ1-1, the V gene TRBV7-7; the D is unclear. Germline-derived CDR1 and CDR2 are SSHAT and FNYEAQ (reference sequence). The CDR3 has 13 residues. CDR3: CASSALENTEAFF. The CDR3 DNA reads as TGTGCTAGCAGTGCTTTGGAGAACACTGAAGCTTTCTTT.

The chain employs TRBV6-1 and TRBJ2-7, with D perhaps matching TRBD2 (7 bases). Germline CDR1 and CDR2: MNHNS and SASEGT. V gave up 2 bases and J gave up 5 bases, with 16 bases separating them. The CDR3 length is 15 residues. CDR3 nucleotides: TGTGCCAGCAGTGAAACGGGGGGCGCAACCAACGAGCAGTACTTC. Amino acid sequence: CASSETGGATNEQYF.

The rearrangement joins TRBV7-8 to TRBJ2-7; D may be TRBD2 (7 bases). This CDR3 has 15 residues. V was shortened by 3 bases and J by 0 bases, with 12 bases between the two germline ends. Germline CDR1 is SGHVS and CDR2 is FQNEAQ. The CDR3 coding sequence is TGTGCCAGCAGCTTGGGGGGGCCCAGCTCCTACGAGCAGTACTTC. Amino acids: CASSLGGPSSYEQYF.

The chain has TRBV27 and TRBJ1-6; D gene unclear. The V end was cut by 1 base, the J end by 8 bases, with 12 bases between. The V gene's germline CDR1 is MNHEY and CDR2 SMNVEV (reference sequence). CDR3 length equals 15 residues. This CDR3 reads CASSLYEGPDSPLHF. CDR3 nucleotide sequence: TGTGCCAGCAGTTTATACGAGGGTCCCGATTCACCCCTCCACTTT.

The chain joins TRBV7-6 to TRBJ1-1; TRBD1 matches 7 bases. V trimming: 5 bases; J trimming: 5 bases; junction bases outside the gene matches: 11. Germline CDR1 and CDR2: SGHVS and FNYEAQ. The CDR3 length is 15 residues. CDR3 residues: CASSPVRGLETEAFF. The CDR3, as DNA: TGTGCCAGCAGCCCAGTGAGGGGGCTGGAGACTGAAGCTTTCTTT. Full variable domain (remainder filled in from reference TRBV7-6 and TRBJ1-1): GAGVSQSPRYKVTKRGQDVALRCDPISGHVSLYWYRQALGQGPEFLTYFNYEAQQDKSGLPNDRFSAERPEGSISTLTIQRTEQRDSAMYRCASSPVRGLETEAFFGQGTRLTVV.

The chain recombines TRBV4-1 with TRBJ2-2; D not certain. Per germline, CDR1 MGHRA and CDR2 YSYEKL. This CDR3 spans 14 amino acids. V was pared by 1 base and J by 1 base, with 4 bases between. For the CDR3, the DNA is TGCGCCAGCAGCCAAGGACAGAACACCGGGGAGCTGTTTTTT. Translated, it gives CASSQGQNTGELFF.

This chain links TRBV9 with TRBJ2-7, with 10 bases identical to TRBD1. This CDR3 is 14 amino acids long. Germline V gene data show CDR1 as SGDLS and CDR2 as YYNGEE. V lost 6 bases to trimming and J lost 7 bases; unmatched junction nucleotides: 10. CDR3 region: CASTDRDRGGEQYF. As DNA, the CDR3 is TGTGCCAGCACAGACCGGGACAGGGGAGGGGAGCAGTACTTC.

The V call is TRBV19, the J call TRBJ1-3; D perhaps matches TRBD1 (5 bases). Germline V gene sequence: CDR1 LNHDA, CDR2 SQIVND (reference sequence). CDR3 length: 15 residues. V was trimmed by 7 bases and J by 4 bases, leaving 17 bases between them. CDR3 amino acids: CASKGIHEKGNTIYF. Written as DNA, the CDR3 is TGTGCCAGTAAGGGGATACACGAGAAAGGAAACACCATATATTTT.

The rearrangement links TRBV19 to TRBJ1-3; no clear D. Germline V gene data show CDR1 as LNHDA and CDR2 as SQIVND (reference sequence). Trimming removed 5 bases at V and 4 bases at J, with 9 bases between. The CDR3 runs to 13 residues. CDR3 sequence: CASSFNQGNTIYF. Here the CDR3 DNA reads TGTGCCAGTAGTTTCAACCAGGGAAACACCATATATTTT.

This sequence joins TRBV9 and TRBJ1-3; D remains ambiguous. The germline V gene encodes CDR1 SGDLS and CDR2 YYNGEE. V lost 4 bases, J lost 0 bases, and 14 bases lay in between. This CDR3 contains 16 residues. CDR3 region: CASSLGRASSGNTIYF. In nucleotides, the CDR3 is TGTGCCAGCAGCTTAGGACGGGCAAGCTCTGGAAACACCATATATTTT.